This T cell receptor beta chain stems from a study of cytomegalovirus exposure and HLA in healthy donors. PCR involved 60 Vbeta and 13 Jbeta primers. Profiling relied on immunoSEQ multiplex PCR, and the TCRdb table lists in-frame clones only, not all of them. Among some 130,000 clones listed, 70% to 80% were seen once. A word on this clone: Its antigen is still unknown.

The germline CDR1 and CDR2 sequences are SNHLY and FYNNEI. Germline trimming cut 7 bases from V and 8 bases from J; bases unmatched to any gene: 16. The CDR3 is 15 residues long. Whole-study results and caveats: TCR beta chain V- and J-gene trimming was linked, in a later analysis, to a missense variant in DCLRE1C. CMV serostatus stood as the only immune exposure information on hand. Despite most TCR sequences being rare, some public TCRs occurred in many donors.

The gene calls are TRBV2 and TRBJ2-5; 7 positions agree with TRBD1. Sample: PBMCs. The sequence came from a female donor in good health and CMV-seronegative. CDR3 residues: CASKLLNSGGETQYF. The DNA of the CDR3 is TGTGCCAGCAAGCTCCTCAACTCAGGGGGTGAAACCCAGTACTTC.